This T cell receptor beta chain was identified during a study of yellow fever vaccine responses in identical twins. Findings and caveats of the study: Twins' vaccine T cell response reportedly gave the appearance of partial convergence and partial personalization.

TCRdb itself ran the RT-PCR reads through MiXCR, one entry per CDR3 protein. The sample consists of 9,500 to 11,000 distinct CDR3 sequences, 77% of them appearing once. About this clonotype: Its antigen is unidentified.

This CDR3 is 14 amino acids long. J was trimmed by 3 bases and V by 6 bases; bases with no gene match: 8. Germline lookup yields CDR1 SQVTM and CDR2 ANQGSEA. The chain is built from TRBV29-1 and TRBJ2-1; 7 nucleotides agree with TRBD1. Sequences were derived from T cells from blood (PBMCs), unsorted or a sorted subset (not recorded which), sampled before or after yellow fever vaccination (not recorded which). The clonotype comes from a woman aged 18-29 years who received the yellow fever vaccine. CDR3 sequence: CSVQGQGVYNEQFF. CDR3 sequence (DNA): TGCAGCGTCCAGGGGCAGGGGGTCTACAATGAGCAGTTCTTC.